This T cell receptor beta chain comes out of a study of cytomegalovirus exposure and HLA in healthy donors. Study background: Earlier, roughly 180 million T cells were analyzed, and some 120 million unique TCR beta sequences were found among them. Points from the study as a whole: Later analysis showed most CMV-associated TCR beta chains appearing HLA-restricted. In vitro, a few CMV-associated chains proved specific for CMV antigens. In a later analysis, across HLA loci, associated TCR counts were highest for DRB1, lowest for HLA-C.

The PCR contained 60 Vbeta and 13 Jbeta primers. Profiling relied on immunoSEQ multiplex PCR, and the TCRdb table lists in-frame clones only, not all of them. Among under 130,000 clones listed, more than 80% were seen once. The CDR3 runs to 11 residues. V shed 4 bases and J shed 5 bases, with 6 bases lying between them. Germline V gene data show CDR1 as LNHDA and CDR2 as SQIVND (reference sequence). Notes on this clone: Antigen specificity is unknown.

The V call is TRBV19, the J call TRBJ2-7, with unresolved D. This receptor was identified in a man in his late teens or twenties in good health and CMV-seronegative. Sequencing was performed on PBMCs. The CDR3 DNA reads TGTGCCAGTAGTAGGGCCGACGAGCAGTACTTC. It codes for CASSRADEQYF.